The 2 T cell receptor beta chains listed next were all sequenced from one sample in a study of post-analysis software for immune sequencing data. Findings of the study overall: In patients, about five TRBV segments were more frequent than in controls, with TRBV5-6, TRBV5-1 and TRBV20-1 among them.

Antigens of these TCRs are unknown. TCR beta libraries were prepared from cDNA with unique molecular identifiers. TCRdb ran MiXCR on the PCR reads and lists one entry per CDR3 protein. The table includes 400,000 to 500,000 distinct CDR3 sequences, over 30% detected once. The specimen sequenced was blood. The receptors derive from a girl aged 2 to 9 with multiple sclerosis.

This clonotype was seen more than once but under ten times. The rearrangement uses TRBV18 and TRBJ2-7, with 9 bases fitting TRBD1. Judging by the DNA end, TRBJ2-5 fits better; the J call may be wrong. The CDR3 runs 14 residues. CDR1 KGHSH and CDR2 LQKENI come from the germline V gene. The CDR3 DNA follows: TGTGCCAGCTCACCCCGACAGGGGGTGCAGACCCAGTACTTC. Amino acid sequence: CASSPRQGVQTQYF.

The CDR3 DNA follows: TGCAGCGTTGAAGTTCAGGGGGCGTATAGGACCTACGAGCAGTACTTC. It translates to CSVEVQGAYRTYEQYF. This chain joins TRBV29-1 and TRBJ2-7, with 8 bases identical to TRBD1. The length of the CDR3 is 16 residues. From germline, CDR1 is SQVTM and CDR2 ANQGSEA. Losses at the gene ends were 1 base for V and 2 bases for J; bases not matched to a gene: 10.